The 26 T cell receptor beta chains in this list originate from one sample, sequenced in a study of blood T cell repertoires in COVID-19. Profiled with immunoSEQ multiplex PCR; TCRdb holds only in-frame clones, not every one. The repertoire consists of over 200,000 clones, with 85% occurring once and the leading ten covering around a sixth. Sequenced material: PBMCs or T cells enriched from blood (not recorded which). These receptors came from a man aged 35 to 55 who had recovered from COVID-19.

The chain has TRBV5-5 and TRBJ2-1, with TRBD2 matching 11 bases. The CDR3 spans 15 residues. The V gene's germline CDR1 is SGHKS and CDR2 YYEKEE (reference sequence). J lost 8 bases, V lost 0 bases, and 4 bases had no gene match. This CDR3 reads CASSLELAGVHEQFF. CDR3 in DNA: TGTGCCAGCAGCTTGGAACTAGCGGGAGTCCATGAGCAGTTCTTC.

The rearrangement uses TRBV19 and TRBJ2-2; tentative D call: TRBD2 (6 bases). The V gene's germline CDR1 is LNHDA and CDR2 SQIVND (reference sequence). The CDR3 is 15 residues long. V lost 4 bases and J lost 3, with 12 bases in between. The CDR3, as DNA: TGTGCCAGTAGTACCCGGAGGGCCGACACCGGGGAGCTGTTTTTT. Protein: CASSTRRADTGELFF.

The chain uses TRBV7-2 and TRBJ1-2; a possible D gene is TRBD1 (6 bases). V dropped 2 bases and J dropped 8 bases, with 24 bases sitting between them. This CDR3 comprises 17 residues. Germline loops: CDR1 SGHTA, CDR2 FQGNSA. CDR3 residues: CASSLTGLGTPFGGYTF. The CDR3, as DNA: TGTGCCAGCAGCTTAACGGGGCTCGGGACACCCTTCGGGGGCTACACCTTC.

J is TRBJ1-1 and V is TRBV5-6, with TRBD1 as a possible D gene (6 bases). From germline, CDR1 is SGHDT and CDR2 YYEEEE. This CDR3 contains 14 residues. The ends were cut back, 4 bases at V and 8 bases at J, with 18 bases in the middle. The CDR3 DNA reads TGTGCCAGCAGCATCCAGGACAGAGGACCAGAAGCTTTCTTT. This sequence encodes CASSIQDRGPEAFF. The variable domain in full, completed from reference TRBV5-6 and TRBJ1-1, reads DAGVTQSPTHLIKTRGQQVTLRCSPKSGHDTVSWYQQALGQGPQFIFQYYEEEERQRGNFPDRFSGHQFPNYSSELNVNALLLGDSALYLCASSIQDRGPEAFFGQGTRLTVV.

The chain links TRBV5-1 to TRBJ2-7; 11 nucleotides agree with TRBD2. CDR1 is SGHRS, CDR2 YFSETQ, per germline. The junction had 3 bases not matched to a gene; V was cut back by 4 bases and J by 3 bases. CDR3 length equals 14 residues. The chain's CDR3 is CASSDGTSGYEQYF. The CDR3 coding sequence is TGCGCCAGCAGCGACGGGACTAGCGGCTACGAGCAGTACTTC.

In nucleotides, the CDR3 is TGTGCCAGCAGCCAACAACAGGGTAGAGGCTATGGCTACACCTTC. Residues: CASSQQQGRGYGYTF. The chain has TRBV5-6 and TRBJ1-2; D possibly corresponds to TRBD1 (6 bases). The CDR3 totals 15 residues. V was cut by 4 bases and J by 4 bases, with 17 bases left in between. Germline V lookup: CDR1 SGHDT, CDR2 YYEEEE.

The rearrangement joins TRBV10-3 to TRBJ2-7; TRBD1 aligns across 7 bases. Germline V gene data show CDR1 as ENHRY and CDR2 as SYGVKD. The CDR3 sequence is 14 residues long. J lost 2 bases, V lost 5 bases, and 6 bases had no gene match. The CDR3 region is CAISKTGNPYEQYF. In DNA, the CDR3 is TGTGCCATCAGTAAGACAGGGAATCCCTACGAGCAGTACTTC.

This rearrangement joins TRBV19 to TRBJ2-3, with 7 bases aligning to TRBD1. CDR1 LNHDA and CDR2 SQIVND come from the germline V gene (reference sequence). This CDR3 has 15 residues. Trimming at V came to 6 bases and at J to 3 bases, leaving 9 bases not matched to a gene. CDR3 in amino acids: CASSTDRLGTDTQYF. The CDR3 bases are TGTGCCAGTAGCACGGACAGGTTAGGGACAGATACGCAGTATTTT.

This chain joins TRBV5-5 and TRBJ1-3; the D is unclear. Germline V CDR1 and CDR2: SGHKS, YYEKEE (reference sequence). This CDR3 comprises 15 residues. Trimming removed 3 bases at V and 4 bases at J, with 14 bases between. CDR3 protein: CASSWTRGRGNTIYF. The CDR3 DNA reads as TGTGCCAGCAGCTGGACCCGAGGGAGAGGAAACACCATATATTTT.

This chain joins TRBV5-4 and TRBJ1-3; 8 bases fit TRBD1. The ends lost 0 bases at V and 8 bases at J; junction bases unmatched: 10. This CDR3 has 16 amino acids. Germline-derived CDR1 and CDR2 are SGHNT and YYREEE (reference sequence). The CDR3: CASSLDMDRAGDTIYF. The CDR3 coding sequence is TGTGCCAGCAGCTTGGATATGGACAGGGCAGGGGACACCATATATTTT. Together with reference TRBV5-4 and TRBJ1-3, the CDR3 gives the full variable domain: ETGVTQSPTHLIKTRGQQVTLRCSSQSGHNTVSWYQQALGQGPQFIFQYYREEENGRGNFPPRFSGLQFPNYSSELNVNALELDDSALYLCASSLDMDRAGDTIYFGEGSWLTVV.

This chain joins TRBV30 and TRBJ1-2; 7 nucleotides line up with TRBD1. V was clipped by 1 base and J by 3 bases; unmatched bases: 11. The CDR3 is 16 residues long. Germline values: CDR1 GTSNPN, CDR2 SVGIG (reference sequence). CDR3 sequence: CAWSGVGGPNDYGYTF. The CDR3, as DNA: TGTGCCTGGAGTGGAGTAGGGGGCCCAAACGACTATGGCTACACCTTC.

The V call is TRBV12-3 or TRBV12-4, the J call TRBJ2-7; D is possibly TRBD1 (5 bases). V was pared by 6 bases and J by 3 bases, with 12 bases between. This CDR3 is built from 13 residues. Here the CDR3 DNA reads TGTGCCAGCAGGAGGTCAACAGGCTACGAGCAGTACTTC. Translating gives CASRRSTGYEQYF.

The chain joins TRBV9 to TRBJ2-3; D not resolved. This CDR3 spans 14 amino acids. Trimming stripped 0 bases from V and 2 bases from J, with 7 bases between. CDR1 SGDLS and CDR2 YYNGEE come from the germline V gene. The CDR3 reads CASSVESPTDTQYF. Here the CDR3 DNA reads TGTGCCAGCAGCGTAGAGAGTCCCACAGATACGCAGTATTTT.

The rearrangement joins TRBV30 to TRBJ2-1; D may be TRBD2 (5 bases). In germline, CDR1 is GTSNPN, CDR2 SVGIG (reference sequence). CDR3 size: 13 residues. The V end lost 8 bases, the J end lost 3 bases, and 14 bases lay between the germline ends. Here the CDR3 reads CAPNGVVYNEQFF. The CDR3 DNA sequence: TGTGCCCCCAACGGGGTGGTCTACAATGAGCAGTTCTTC.

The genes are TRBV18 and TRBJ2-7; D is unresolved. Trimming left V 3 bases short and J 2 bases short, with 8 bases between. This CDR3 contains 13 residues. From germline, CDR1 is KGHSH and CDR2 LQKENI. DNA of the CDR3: TGTGCCAGCTCACCCCCGTCTACCTACGAGCAGTACTTC. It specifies CASSPPSTYEQYF.

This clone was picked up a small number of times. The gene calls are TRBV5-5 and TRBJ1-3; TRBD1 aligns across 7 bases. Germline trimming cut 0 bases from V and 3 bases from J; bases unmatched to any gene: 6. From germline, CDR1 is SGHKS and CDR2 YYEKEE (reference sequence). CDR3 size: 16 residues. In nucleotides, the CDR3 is TGTGCCAGCAGCTTGGAGAAGGGGGCGGGTGGAAACACCATATATTTT. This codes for CASSLEKGAGGNTIYF.

Here the CDR3 DNA reads TGTGCCAGTTCGACTAGCTCGTCGGAGACCCAGTACTTC. Residues: CASSTSSSETQYF. This sequence joins TRBV18 and TRBJ2-5, with TRBD2 matching 7 bases. The CDR3 totals 13 residues. Germline V lookup: CDR1 KGHSH, CDR2 LQKENI. V dropped 9 bases and J dropped 5; count of bases not matched to a gene: 9.

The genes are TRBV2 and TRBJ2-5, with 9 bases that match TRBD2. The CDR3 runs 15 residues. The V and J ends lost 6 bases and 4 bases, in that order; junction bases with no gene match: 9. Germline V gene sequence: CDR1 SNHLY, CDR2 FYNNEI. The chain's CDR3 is CASRFRTSAGETQYF. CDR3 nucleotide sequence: TGTGCCAGCAGGTTCAGGACTAGCGCTGGAGAGACCCAGTACTTC.

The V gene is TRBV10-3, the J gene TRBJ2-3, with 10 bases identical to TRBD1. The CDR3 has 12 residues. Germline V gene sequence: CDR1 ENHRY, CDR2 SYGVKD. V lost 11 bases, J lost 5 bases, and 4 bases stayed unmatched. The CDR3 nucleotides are TGTGCCGTCGGGACAGGGGTAGATACGCAGTATTTT. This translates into CAVGTGVDTQYF.

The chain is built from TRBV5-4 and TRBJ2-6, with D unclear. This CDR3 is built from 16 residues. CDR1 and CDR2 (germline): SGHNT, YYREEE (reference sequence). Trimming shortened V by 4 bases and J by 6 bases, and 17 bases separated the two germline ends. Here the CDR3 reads CASSPTPGDEANVLTF. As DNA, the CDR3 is TGTGCCAGCAGCCCGACCCCAGGTGATGAGGCCAACGTCCTGACTTTC.

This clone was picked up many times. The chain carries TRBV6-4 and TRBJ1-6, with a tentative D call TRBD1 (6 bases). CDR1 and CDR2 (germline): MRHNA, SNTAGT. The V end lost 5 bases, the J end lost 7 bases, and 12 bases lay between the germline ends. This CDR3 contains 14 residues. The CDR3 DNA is TGTGCCAGCAGTACAGGGAAGGCCAATTCACCCCTCCACTTT. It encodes CASSTGKANSPLHF.

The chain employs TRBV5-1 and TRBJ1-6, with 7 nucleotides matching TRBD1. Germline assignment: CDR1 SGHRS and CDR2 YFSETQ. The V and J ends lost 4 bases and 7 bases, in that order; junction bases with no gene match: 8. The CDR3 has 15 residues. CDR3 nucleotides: TGCGCCAGCAGCCCAACGGGACAGCCAAATTCACCCCTCCACTTT. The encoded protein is CASSPTGQPNSPLHF.

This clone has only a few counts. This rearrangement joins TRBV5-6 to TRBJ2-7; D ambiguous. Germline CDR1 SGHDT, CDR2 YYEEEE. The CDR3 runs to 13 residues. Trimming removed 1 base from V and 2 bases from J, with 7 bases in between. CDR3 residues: CASSLQQPYEQYF. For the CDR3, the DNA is TGTGCCAGCAGCTTGCAACAGCCCTACGAGCAGTACTTC.

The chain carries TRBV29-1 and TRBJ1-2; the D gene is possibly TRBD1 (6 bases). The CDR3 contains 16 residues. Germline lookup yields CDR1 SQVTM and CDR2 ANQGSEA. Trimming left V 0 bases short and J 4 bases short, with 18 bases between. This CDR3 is CSVEDVHAGAGYGYTF. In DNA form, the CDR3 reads TGCAGCGTTGAAGATGTGCATGCGGGGGCTGGCTATGGCTACACCTTC.

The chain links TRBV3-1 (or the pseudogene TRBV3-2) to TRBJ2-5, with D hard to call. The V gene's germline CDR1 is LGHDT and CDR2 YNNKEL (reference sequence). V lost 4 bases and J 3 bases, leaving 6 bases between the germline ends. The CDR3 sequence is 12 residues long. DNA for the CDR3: TGTGCCAGCAGCCCCTTCGAAGAGACCCAGTACTTC. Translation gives CASSPFEETQYF.

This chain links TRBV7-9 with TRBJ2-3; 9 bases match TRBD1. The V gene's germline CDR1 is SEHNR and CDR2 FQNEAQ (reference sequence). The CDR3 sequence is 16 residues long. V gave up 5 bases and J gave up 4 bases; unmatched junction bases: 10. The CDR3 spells CASSPKGQGQADTQYF. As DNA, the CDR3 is TGTGCCAGCAGCCCCAAAGGACAGGGGCAGGCAGATACGCAGTATTTT.